The next 20 T cell receptor beta chains were all read from a single sample in a study of blood T cell repertoires in COVID-19. Profiling relied on immunoSEQ multiplex PCR, and the TCRdb table lists in-frame clones only, not all of them. The repertoire holds roughly 200,000 clones, with around 90% as singletons. The sample taken for sequencing was peripheral blood. These receptor sequences come from a man between 60 and 75 years old with active or convalescent COVID-19.

The J gene is TRBJ1-2, the V gene TRBV6-5; no clear D gene. CDR1 is MNHEY, CDR2 SVGAGI, per germline. This CDR3 comprises 13 residues. Trimming shortened V by 9 bases and J by 4 bases, and 15 bases separated the two germline ends. CDR3: CASSEGEIYGYTF. The CDR3 DNA reads TGTGCCAGTTCTGAGGGTGAGATCTATGGCTACACCTTC.

The rearrangement links TRBV24-1 to TRBJ2-5; 12 bases line up with TRBD2. This CDR3 is built from 14 residues. The germline gives CDR1 KGHDR, CDR2 SFDVKD. Unmatched junction bases numbered 5, after V lost 4 bases and J lost 9 bases. The CDR3 loop is CATSDETSGGAQYF. CDR3 nucleotide sequence: TGTGCCACCAGTGACGAGACTAGCGGGGGTGCCCAGTACTTC.

The J gene is TRBJ2-1, the V gene TRBV3-1 (or the pseudogene TRBV3-2); 8 bases align to TRBD2. The germline gives CDR1 LGHDT, CDR2 YNNKEL (reference sequence). V dropped 0 bases and J dropped 3; count of bases not matched to a gene: 4. This CDR3 has 16 residues. The CDR3 reads CASSQDRGGNYNEQFF. CDR3 DNA sequence: TGTGCCAGCAGCCAAGATCGCGGGGGGAACTACAATGAGCAGTTCTTC.

This chain joins TRBV29-1 and TRBJ2-7; a possible D gene is TRBD1 (6 bases). This CDR3 region has 14 residues. The V and J ends lost 6 bases and 0 bases respectively, with 15 bases between them. CDR1 SQVTM and CDR2 ANQGSEA come from the germline V gene. The CDR3, as DNA: TGCAGCGTCTTACCGCAGGGGAACTCCTACGAGCAGTACTTC. It is translated as CSVLPQGNSYEQYF.

This sequence joins TRBV5-6 and TRBJ2-7, with TRBD1 as a possible D gene (6 bases). The CDR3 totals 15 residues. V was pared by 6 bases and J by 4 bases, with 20 bases between. Germline V lookup: CDR1 SGHDT, CDR2 YYEEEE. The CDR3 DNA is TGTGCCAGCACCAATACTTACCAACAGGGATACGAGCAGTACTTC. It encodes CASTNTYQQGYEQYF.

V usage is TRBV12-3 or TRBV12-4 and J usage is TRBJ1-2; weak D call: TRBD1 (6 bases). The ends were cut back, 6 bases at V and 8 bases at J, with 16 bases in the middle. CDR3 length: 13 residues. The CDR3 spells CASSPGDIRGYTF. Here the CDR3 DNA reads TGTGCCAGCAGCCCAGGGGACATTAGAGGCTACACCTTC.

V gene TRBV6-5 combines with J gene TRBJ1-3; tentative D call: TRBD1 (5 bases). In germline, CDR1 is MNHEY, CDR2 SVGAGI. The CDR3 covers 14 residues. The V gene lost 6 bases and the J gene lost 4 bases, with 13 bases spanning the gap. CDR3 bases: TGTGCCAGCAGAGAGGGGACTGACGGAAACACCATATATTTT. It encodes CASREGTDGNTIYF.

The chain is built from TRBV2 and TRBJ1-1; TRBD1 matches 8 bases. CDR3 size: 15 residues. Germline assignment: CDR1 SNHLY and CDR2 FYNNEI. Trimming at V came to 5 bases and at J to 5 bases, leaving 10 bases not matched to a gene. The chain's CDR3 is CASSFTGGENTEAFF. The CDR3 bases are TGTGCCAGCAGTTTTACAGGGGGAGAGAATACTGAAGCTTTCTTT.

The chain employs TRBV27 and TRBJ2-1, with 10 bases that match TRBD1. Looked up from germline, CDR1 is MNHEY and CDR2 is SMNVEV (reference sequence). After removal of 7 bases from V and 5 bases from J, the junction contained 5 bases not matched to a gene. The CDR3 runs 14 residues. CDR3 sequence: CASTRDRGHNEQFF. CDR3 DNA sequence: TGTGCCAGCACCCGGGACAGGGGACACAATGAGCAGTTCTTC.

CDR3 loop: CASSSFPGQGIGTQYF. Written as DNA, the CDR3 is TGTGCCAGCAGCTCGTTTCCGGGACAGGGGATAGGTACGCAGTATTTT. The chain combines TRBV7-2 with TRBJ2-3; 10 positions match TRBD1. The germline V gene encodes CDR1 SGHTA and CDR2 FQGNSA. V was pared by 4 bases and J by 8 bases, with 12 bases of the junction left unmatched. The CDR3 has 16 residues.

Here the CDR3 reads CASRRGGTYNSPLHF. The CDR3 DNA sequence: TGTGCCAGCAGGCGGGGCGGGACTTATAATTCACCCCTCCACTTT. The rearrangement links TRBV6-5 to TRBJ1-6; D may be TRBD1 (5 bases). In germline, CDR1 is MNHEY, CDR2 SVGAGI. The ends were cut back, 6 bases at V and 4 bases at J, with 13 bases in the middle. The CDR3 length is 15 residues.

This chain links TRBV19 with TRBJ1-5; D is unclear. CDR3 length equals 10 residues. Trimming shortened V by 11 bases and J by 6 bases, and 8 bases separated the two germline ends. Germline V CDR1 and CDR2: LNHDA, SQIVND (reference sequence). The CDR3 is CAGGLQPQHF. CDR3 DNA: TGTGCCGGAGGACTTCAGCCCCAGCATTTT.

The CDR3 bases are TGTGCCAGCAGCCTCACTATTTACAATGAGCAGTTCTTC. Amino acid sequence: CASSLTIYNEQFF. This sequence joins TRBV9 and TRBJ2-1; D is undetermined. The germline V and J ends were trimmed by 4 bases and 4 bases, with 9 bases remaining between them. Germline V gene lookup returns CDR1 SGDLS and CDR2 YYNGEE. The CDR3 covers 13 residues.

The V gene is TRBV3-1 (or the pseudogene TRBV3-2), the J gene TRBJ2-7; D is perhaps TRBD1 (7 bases). The germline V gene has CDR1 LGHDT and CDR2 YNNKEL (reference sequence). The ends were cut back, 5 bases at V and 0 bases at J, with 17 bases in the middle. The CDR3 is made up of 16 amino acids. CDR3 bases: TGTGCCAGCAGCAAGGGGGGACAGTTAAGCTCCTACGAGCAGTACTTC. Translated, it gives CASSKGGQLSSYEQYF.

The rearrangement uses TRBV29-1 and TRBJ2-1; 10 nucleotides agree with TRBD1. This CDR3 has 12 amino acids. Germline CDR1 is SQVTM and CDR2 is ANQGSEA. V lost 8 bases and J lost 6; bases outside the gene matches: 4. In DNA form, the CDR3 reads TGCAGCTCCGGGACAGGGGTCAATGAGCAGTTCTTC. This codes for CSSGTGVNEQFF.

V and J are TRBV5-1 and TRBJ2-2; possibly TRBD1 for D (6 bases). The CDR3 is 14 amino acids. Germline V lookup: CDR1 SGHRS, CDR2 YFSETQ. The V gene lost 5 bases and the J gene lost 4 bases, with 12 bases spanning the gap. The CDR3 nucleotides read TGCGCCAGCAGGAACAGGGAAGGCACCGGGGAGCTGTTTTTT. It codes for CASRNREGTGELFF. Complete variable domain (other parts from reference TRBV5-1 and TRBJ2-2): KAGVTQTPRYLIKTRGQQVTLSCSPISGHRSVSWYQQTPGQGLQFLFEYFSETQRNKGNFPGRFSGRQFSNSRSEMNVSTLELGDSALYLCASRNREGTGELFFGEGSRLTVL.

The genes are TRBV7-9 and TRBJ2-3, with D maybe TRBD1 (5 bases). Germline values: CDR1 SEHNR, CDR2 FQNEAQ (reference sequence). The CDR3 totals 15 residues. Trimming shortened V by 5 bases and J by 6 bases, and 18 bases separated the two germline ends. CDR3 DNA: TGTGCCAGCAGCACCGGTGGGGCTAACACGGATACGCAGTATTTT. Protein sequence: CASSTGGANTDTQYF.

This clone appeared once. The J gene is TRBJ2-5, the V gene TRBV3-1 (or the pseudogene TRBV3-2), with 12 bases fitting TRBD2. V dropped 4 bases and J dropped 5; count of bases not matched to a gene: 5. Germline V gene data show CDR1 as LGHDT and CDR2 as YNNKEL (reference sequence). This CDR3 is 15 amino acids long. CDR3 sequence (DNA): TGTGCCAGCAGCCTTATTGGACTAGCGGGGGAGACCCAGTACTTC. Its protein product is CASSLIGLAGETQYF.

The chain recombines TRBV5-1 with TRBJ1-1; 9 nucleotides match TRBD1. V shed 4 bases and J 4 bases; nucleotides not matched to a gene: 8. The CDR3 contains 15 residues. CDR1 and CDR2 (germline): SGHRS, YFSETQ. The CDR3 DNA reads as TGCGCCAGCAGCCCCGGGACAGGGTGGAGCACTGAAGCTTTCTTT. This gives the protein CASSPGTGWSTEAFF.

The J gene is TRBJ1-2, the V gene TRBV11-2, with TRBD1 identical over 8 bases. CDR3 length: 13 amino acids. Germline V CDR1 and CDR2: SGHAT, FQNNGV. V dropped 5 bases and J dropped 4; count of bases not matched to a gene: 3. The CDR3 DNA reads TGTGCCAGCAGCCCAGGGGGCGCCTATGGCTACACCTTC. Translated: CASSPGGAYGYTF.